Presented here are 27 T cell receptor beta chains from one specimen sequenced in a study of cytomegalovirus exposure and HLA in healthy donors. The assay was immunoSEQ multiplex PCR, and TCRdb's table has in-frame clones only and misses some. The sample contains some 70,000 clones, around 81% of which appear only once. The sample was PBMCs. The receptors stem from a man under 40 in good health and CMV-seronegative.

The V call is TRBV4-3, the J call TRBJ2-7; 9 nucleotides agree with TRBD1. The V gene end was trimmed by 2 bases and the J gene end by 5 bases; junction bases not matched to a gene: 4. Germline V gene sequence: CDR1 LGHNA, CDR2 YSLEER. The CDR3 runs 14 residues. The DNA for the CDR3 is TGCGCCAGCAGCCAACGGACAGGGGACAACGAGCAGTACTTC. Amino acid sequence: CASSQRTGDNEQYF.

This clone has a handful of counts. The rearrangement links TRBV19 to TRBJ2-6; 8 nucleotides agree with TRBD1. Unmatched junction bases numbered 10, after V lost 3 bases and J lost 0 bases. Germline V gene lookup returns CDR1 LNHDA and CDR2 SQIVND (reference sequence). The CDR3 sequence is 19 residues long. For the CDR3, the DNA is TGTGCCAGTAGTATTCGAGGCGGACAGGGTTTCTCTGGGGCCAACGTCCTGACTTTC. Translation gives CASSIRGGQGFSGANVLTF. Full variable domain (missing parts from reference TRBV19 and TRBJ2-6): DGGITQSPKYLFRKEGQNVTLSCEQNLNHDAMYWYRQDPGQGLRLIYYSQIVNDFQKGDIAEGYSVSREKKESFPLTVTSAQKNPTAFYLCASSIRGGQGFSGANVLTFGAGSRLTVL.

In its sample, this clone was seen once. The V gene is TRBV2, the J gene TRBJ2-5; TRBD2 might be the D (5 bases). The CDR3 runs 14 residues. Germline-derived CDR1 and CDR2 are SNHLY and FYNNEI. V was pared by 1 base and J by 1 base, with 7 bases between. The CDR3 protein is CASSEGGVQETQYF. CDR3 in DNA: TGTGCCAGCAGTGAAGGGGGAGTCCAAGAGACCCAGTACTTC.

This chain joins TRBV6-1 and TRBJ2-4, with a tentative D call TRBD1 (6 bases). Per germline, CDR1 MNHNS and CDR2 SASEGT. The CDR3 covers 24 residues. The V end was cut by 2 bases, the J end by 0 bases, with 35 bases between. The CDR3 DNA reads TGTGCCAGCAGTGAACCGAGGACAGCTGTCCCTTATACCGCTCCGCCGCTAGCCAAAAACATTCAGTACTTC. This sequence encodes CASSEPRTAVPYTAPPLAKNIQYF.

The rearrangement links TRBV27 to TRBJ2-2; D call uncertain. The V gene lost 0 bases and the J gene lost 0 bases, with 5 bases spanning the gap. Germline lookup yields CDR1 MNHEY and CDR2 SMNVEV (reference sequence). The CDR3 totals 15 residues. The CDR3 DNA sequence: TGTGCCAGCAGTTTATCGGCGGCGAACACCGGGGAGCTGTTTTTT. This encodes CASSLSAANTGELFF.

The V call is TRBV5-1, the J call TRBJ1-3; perhaps TRBD1 as D (5 bases). V lost 3 bases, J lost 4 bases, and 11 bases lay in between. In germline, CDR1 is SGHRS, CDR2 YFSETQ. CDR3 size: 14 residues. The CDR3 DNA reads TGCGCCAGCAGCTATACCGGACACGGAAACACCATATATTTT. Amino acids: CASSYTGHGNTIYF.

This clone was counted a single time. The chain links TRBV7-9 to TRBJ1-3; a possible D gene is TRBD1 (6 bases). Germline V CDR1 and CDR2: SEHNR, FQNEAQ (reference sequence). This CDR3 is built from 15 residues. V lost 5 bases to trimming and J lost 4 bases, with 15 bases between them. CDR3 in amino acids: CASSAHRDPGNTIYF. The CDR3 DNA reads TGTGCCAGCAGCGCCCACAGGGATCCGGGAAACACCATATATTTT.

V and J are TRBV27 and TRBJ2-7, with D possibly matching TRBD1 (6 bases). This CDR3 is 12 amino acids long. V was pared by 7 bases and J by 2 bases, with 9 bases between. Germline CDR1 is MNHEY and CDR2 is SMNVEV (reference sequence). The CDR3 reads CASTTGTYEQYF. CDR3 in DNA: TGTGCCAGCACCACAGGGACCTACGAGCAGTACTTC.

The chain employs TRBV7-3 and TRBJ1-2, with TRBD1 as a possible D gene (6 bases). CDR3 length: 13 residues. CDR1 SGHTA and CDR2 FQGTGA come from the germline V gene. V gave up 2 bases and J gave up 4 bases, with 8 bases separating them. CDR3 nucleotides: TGTGCCAGCAGCTTAGGGACACTCTATGGCTACACCTTC. Translated: CASSLGTLYGYTF.

J is TRBJ2-7 and V is TRBV5-6; 8 bases fit TRBD2. The V gene's germline CDR1 is SGHDT and CDR2 YYEEEE. Germline trimming cut 4 bases from V and 2 bases from J; bases unmatched to any gene: 5. The CDR3 is 14 amino acids. The CDR3 loop reads CASSRVGGAYEQYV. The CDR3 nucleotides read TGTGCCAGCAGCAGGGTCGGGGGGGCCTACGAGCAGTACGTC.

This clone is classed as medium-sized. The chain is built from TRBV27 and TRBJ2-5, with 7 bases matching TRBD2. Germline assignment: CDR1 MNHEY and CDR2 SMNVEV (reference sequence). The CDR3 has 16 residues. V was clipped by 4 bases and J by 3 bases; unmatched bases: 11. The CDR3: CASSYNGGGGEETQYF. CDR3 DNA sequence: TGTGCCAGCAGTTACAATGGCGGGGGTGGTGAAGAGACCCAGTACTTC.

The chain recombines TRBV4-1 with TRBJ2-5; tentative D call: TRBD1 (5 bases). This CDR3 is 17 amino acids long. Trimming pared 4 bases from V and 5 bases from J, leaving 23 bases between. Looked up from germline, CDR1 is MGHRA and CDR2 is YSYEKL. CDR3 coding DNA: TGCGCCAGCAGCCGAGTAAGTGGAAGGGGCGCGATGGAGACCCAGTACTTC. Protein: CASSRVSGRGAMETQYF.

The chain couples TRBV10-3 to TRBJ1-2, with no clear D. Trimming pared 6 bases from V and 8 bases from J, leaving 13 bases between. The CDR3 sequence is 12 residues long. Germline V gives CDR1 ENHRY, CDR2 SYGVKD. The CDR3 protein is CAISVLLTGYTF. CDR3 DNA: TGTGCCATCAGCGTCCTACTTACGGGCTACACCTTC.

Only one count was recorded for this clone. This rearrangement joins TRBV7-3 to TRBJ2-2, with 11 bases lining up with TRBD2. V was pared by 5 bases and J by 3 bases, with 14 bases of the junction left unmatched. The CDR3 loop spans 19 amino acids. Germline V gene data show CDR1 as SGHTA and CDR2 as FQGTGA. For the CDR3, the DNA is TGTGCCAGCAGCCAACCTGAAAGGGGGACTAGCGGAGACACCGGGGAGCTGTTTTTT. Its protein product is CASSQPERGTSGDTGELFF.

The chain combines TRBV29-1 with TRBJ2-7, with D possibly matching TRBD2 (5 bases). CDR1 is SQVTM and CDR2 is ANQGSEA in the germline V gene. The CDR3 extends over 11 amino acids. The germline V and J ends were trimmed by 7 bases and 4 bases, with 11 bases remaining between them. CDR3: CSAGTGYEQYV. The CDR3, as DNA: TGCAGCGCCGGAACGGGATACGAGCAGTACGTC.

V gene TRBV28 combines with J gene TRBJ2-2; D is possibly TRBD1 (6 bases). Germline V gene sequence: CDR1 MDHEN, CDR2 SYDVKM. The CDR3 totals 15 residues. Trimming took 10 bases from V and 4 from J, leaving 19 bases between them. DNA for the CDR3: TGTGCCACCATAGGGGGTGGACTGATCACCGGGGAGCTGTTTTTT. It yields the protein CATIGGGLITGELFF. Drawing the rest from reference TRBV28 and TRBJ2-2, the complete variable domain is DVKVTQSSRYLVKRTGEKVFLECVQDMDHENMFWYRQDPGLGLRLIYFSYDVKMKEKGDIPEGYSVSREKKERFSLILESASTNQTSMYLCATIGGGLITGELFFGEGSRLTVL.

CDR3 protein: CASSTTKFGQGNTEAFF. The CDR3 DNA reads TGTGCCAGTAGTACCACAAAATTCGGACAGGGGAACACTGAAGCTTTCTTT. This chain links TRBV19 with TRBJ1-1, with TRBD1 identical over 8 bases. V was pared by 4 bases and J by 1 base, with 11 bases of the junction left unmatched. Germline CDR1 reads LNHDA; CDR2 reads SQIVND (reference sequence). The CDR3 has 17 residues.

V usage is TRBV2 and J usage is TRBJ2-2; possible D gene TRBD2, 6 bases. The germline V gene has CDR1 SNHLY and CDR2 FYNNEI. The CDR3 spans 13 residues. V was shortened by 7 bases and J by 4 bases, with 10 bases between the two germline ends. For the CDR3, the DNA is TGTGCCAGCAAAACTAGCATCACCGGGGAGCTGTTTTTT. Amino acids: CASKTSITGELFF.

V usage is TRBV6-1 and J usage is TRBJ1-2, with a tentative D call TRBD1 (5 bases). This CDR3 region has 13 residues. Germline V gene data show CDR1 as MNHNS and CDR2 as SASEGT. Trimming pared 4 bases from V and 8 bases from J, leaving 14 bases between. The CDR3 here is CASSGYRIWGYTF. The CDR3 nucleotides read TGTGCCAGCAGTGGGTACAGGATTTGGGGCTACACCTTC.

The DNA for the CDR3 is TGCGCCAGCAGCTTGAACAGCGGGGGGAGCGAGACGCAGTATTTT. Encoded protein: CASSLNSGGSETQYF. The rearrangement uses TRBV5-1 and TRBJ2-3; 9 nucleotides align to TRBD2. CDR1 and CDR2 from the germline V gene are SGHRS and YFSETQ. Trimming removed 1 base from V and 9 bases from J; junction bases left unmatched: 9. The CDR3 extends over 15 amino acids.

The V gene is TRBV6-5, the J gene TRBJ2-7; no definite D call. Trimming pared 6 bases from V and 3 bases from J, leaving 15 bases between. The CDR3 has 14 residues. Germline CDR1 MNHEY, CDR2 SVGAGI. In DNA, the CDR3 is TGTGCCAGCAGGCAATTTGACATAAGCTACGAGCAGTACGTC. Residues: CASRQFDISYEQYV.

The chain recombines TRBV19 with TRBJ1-5, with D perhaps matching TRBD1 (5 bases). This CDR3 is 15 amino acids long. Trimming took off 6 bases at V and 3 bases at J, with 15 bases between the two ends. Germline V lookup: CDR1 LNHDA, CDR2 SQIVND (reference sequence). The CDR3 sequence is CASSPSGGYNQPQHF. The CDR3 bases are TGTGCCAGTAGCCCATCCGGGGGATACAATCAGCCCCAGCATTTT.

This chain joins TRBV6-5 and TRBJ2-7; TRBD1 agrees at 10 bases. CDR1 and CDR2 (germline): MNHEY, SVGAGI. This CDR3 is built from 15 residues. Trimming removed 8 bases from V and 4 bases from J; junction bases left unmatched: 11. This chain's CDR3 is CASGSPRQGAYEQYV. Written as DNA, the CDR3 is TGTGCCAGCGGTTCGCCTCGACAGGGGGCTTACGAGCAGTACGTC.

This clone has only a few counts. The rearrangement links TRBV19 to TRBJ1-5; D remains ambiguous. Per the germline V gene, CDR1 is LNHDA and CDR2 is SQIVND (reference sequence). CDR3 size: 16 residues. V lost 8 bases and J 2 bases, leaving 19 bases between the germline ends. This chain's CDR3 is CASSTMRSVGNQPQHF. The CDR3 coding sequence is TGTGCCAGTTCTACCATGCGATCGGTTGGCAATCAGCCCCAGCATTTT.

In its sample, this clone was seen once. The chain combines TRBV21-1 with TRBJ1-2; the table's D gene call, TRBD1, was not cross checked with the DNA. TRBV21-1 is shown as a pseudogene. CDR3 size: 14 residues. Written as DNA, the CDR3 is TGTGCCAGCAGCGCACGACAGCCTAACTATGGCTACACCTTC. This gives the protein CASSARQPNYGYTF.

V is TRBV23-1 and J is TRBJ1-4; 7 nucleotides match TRBD1. TRBV23-1 is annotated as an ORF whose role is uncertain. With V trimmed by 6 bases and J by 4 bases, 11 bases remained unmatched. CDR3 length: 16 amino acids. As DNA, the CDR3 is TGCGCCAGCAGAGCGATGAGAGACAGGGATAATGAAAAACTGTTTTTT. It specifies CASRAMRDRDNEKLFF.

V usage is TRBV11-2 and J usage is TRBJ2-1; 9 bases agree with TRBD2. Germline V gene lookup returns CDR1 SGHAT and CDR2 FQNNGV. The CDR3 spans 16 residues. The V gene end was trimmed by 3 bases and the J gene end by 4 bases; junction bases not matched to a gene: 7. CDR3 DNA: TGTGCCAGCAGCTTTAGCGGGGGAGGTGCATACAATGAGCAGTTCTTC. Translated, it gives CASSFSGGGAYNEQFF.